This entry is about one T cell receptor beta chain. CDR1 is SNHLY and CDR2 is FYNNEI in the germline V gene. Trimming cost V 6 bases and J 0 bases; bases outside gene matches: 8. The CDR3 spans 16 residues. This entry is derived from a study of shared clonotypes between healthy human individuals. Sequencing was performed with immunoSEQ multiplex PCR; in TCRdb, only in-frame clones are kept and a portion is missing. The sample carries roughly 2.4 million clones, approximately 94% recorded once. Material: naive CD4+ T cells sorted from blood. Subset meaning: CD45RA+ positively selected. The chain combines TRBV2 with TRBJ2-3; the match to TRBD2 covers 8 bases. The clonotype was recovered from a young man in good health. CDR3 nucleotide sequence: TGTGCCAGCAGAAGAAGCGGGGGCGTTAGCACAGATACGCAGTATTTT. Translated: CASRRSGGVSTDTQYF. The full variable domain, in which reference TRBV2 and TRBJ2-3 provide the parts outside the CDR3, is EPEVTQTPSHQVTQMGQEVILRCVPISNHLYFYWYRQILGQKVEFLVSFYNNEISEKSEIFDDQFSVERPDGSNFTLKIRSTKLEDSAMYFCASRRSGGVSTDTQYFGPGTRLTVL.